The clone carrying this T cell receptor (beta chain) was observed a handful of times. Its antigen is unidentified. The sample belongs to a study of T cells after yellow fever vaccination. As TCR cDNA was made by 5'RACE template switching, a universal primer site and UMIs were added. In TCRdb, the 5' RACE reads were re-called with MiXCR into one record per CDR3 protein. The table records under 600,000 distinct CDR3 sequences, approximately 15% of them present only once. Study results and limitations: Clones from primary vaccination mostly reappeared after the booster (around 96% CD4, about 88% CD8).

This TCR derives from a young man who received the YFV17D yellow fever vaccine. The specimen comprised PBMCs, sampled on the day of the yellow fever booster vaccination.

Here the CDR3 reads CASSLDPEGGTEAFF. The CDR3 DNA reads as TGTGCCAGCAGCCTAGATCCCGAGGGGGGGACTGAAGCTTTCTTT. The J gene is TRBJ1-1, the V gene TRBV28; tentatively, D is TRBD1 (6 bases). Germline V gives CDR1 MDHEN, CDR2 SYDVKM. The CDR3 has 15 residues. The V end lost 6 bases, the J end lost 5 bases, and 19 bases lay between the germline ends.